The rows below give T cell receptor beta chains drawn from one sample of a study of OX40 agonist ivuxolimab in advanced cancers. The repertoire was sequenced with immunoSEQ multiplex PCR; TCRdb's copy has only in-frame clones and lacks some. Of around 58,000 clones in the sample, around 84% were seen once. Sequences were derived from CD4+ or CD8+ T cells sorted from blood, sampled in a trial of the OX40 agonist ivuxolimab. The receptors were gathered from an adult with an advanced solid tumor such as melanoma, head and neck, liver or kidney cancer. The conserved cysteine and the conserved F or W are not part of the CDR3 here.

j_call	v_call	cdr3_aa
TRBJ2-1	TRBV4-1	ASSPLAGGGYNEQF
TRBJ2-2	TRBV19	ASTFSPGQSTTGELF
TRBJ2-6	TRBV7-9	ASSSAGTGGSLGANVLT
TRBJ1-5	TRBV27	ASSPLGQGNQPQH
TRBJ1-5	TRBV28	ASRRQGSGNQPQH
TRBJ2-6	TRBV29-1	SVVVSGANVLT
TRBJ1-4	TRBV5-1	ASSLGGSNEKLF
TRBJ1-4	TRBV2	ASMMGSGEKLF
TRBJ2-7	TRBV29-1	SVVPGTGGGEQY
TRBJ2-5	TRBV7-2	ASSLGPMVGGETQY
TRBJ2-5	TRBV19	ASSGLAGAPQETQY
TRBJ1-2	TRBV6-1	ASSEGGTQHYGYT
TRBJ2-1	TRBV11-2	ASSSRGSGFYNEQF